The clone carrying this T cell receptor (beta chain) was detected many times. This specimen belongs to a study of T cells in Graves' hyperthyroidism and ophthalmopathy. RNA transcripts yielded amplified TCR beta CDR3 regions. The HTBI primer set served for first-round RT-PCR of the TCR CDR3. A single record per CDR3 protein comes from TCRdb applying MiXCR to the multiplex PCR reads. The data hold hundreds of thousands of distinct CDR3 sequences, with roughly 14% observed a single time. This TCR was sampled from a woman aged 40 to 50 with Graves' ophthalmopathy. Sequences were obtained from blood.

The CDR3 is CASSPGTGGASNYGYTF. The CDR3 nucleotides read TGTGCCAGCAGCCCGGGGACAGGGGGCGCGTCTAACTATGGCTACACCTTC. The rearrangement joins TRBV13 to TRBJ1-2; 12 bases map to TRBD1. The CDR3 is 17 amino acids. Unmatched junction bases numbered 7, after V lost 5 bases and J lost 0 bases. Germline V gene data show CDR1 as PRHDT and CDR2 as FYEKMQ (reference sequence).